The present T cell receptor (beta chain) was sequenced within a study of T cell changes during pregnancy in multiple sclerosis. With V trimmed by 4 bases and J by 3 bases, 10 bases remained unmatched. CDR1 is LNHDA and CDR2 is SQIVND in the germline V gene (reference sequence). This CDR3 region has 17 residues. The protocol was immunoSEQ multiplex PCR, while the TCRdb copy is restricted to in-frame clones and leaves out a portion. The data contain 100,000 or so clones, around nine tenths of them seen just once; the ten biggest clones take up around 1.2%. This TCR derives from a female donor with multiple sclerosis, enrolled in a pregnancy study. Source: peripheral blood, taken in the second trimester of pregnancy. V gene TRBV19 combines with J gene TRBJ1-5; 9 bases are shared with TRBD1. As DNA, the CDR3 is TGTGCCAGTAGTAGAAGGGACAGGGACCCGTACAATCAGCCCCAGCATTTT. Translating gives CASSRRDRDPYNQPQHF.